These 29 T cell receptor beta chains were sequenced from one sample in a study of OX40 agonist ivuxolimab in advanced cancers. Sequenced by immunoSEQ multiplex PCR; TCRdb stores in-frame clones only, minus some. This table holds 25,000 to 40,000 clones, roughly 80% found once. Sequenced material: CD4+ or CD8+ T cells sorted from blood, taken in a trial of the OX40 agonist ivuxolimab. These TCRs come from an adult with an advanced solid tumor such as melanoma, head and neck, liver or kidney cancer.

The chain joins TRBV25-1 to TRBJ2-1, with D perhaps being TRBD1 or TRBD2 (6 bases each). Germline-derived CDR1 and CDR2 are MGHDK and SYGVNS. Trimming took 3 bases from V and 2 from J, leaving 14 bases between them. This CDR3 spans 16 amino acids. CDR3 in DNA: TGTGCCAGCAGTGAGGGCAGGGGAGGCCCCTACAATGAGCAGTTCTTC. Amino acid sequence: CASSEGRGGPYNEQFF. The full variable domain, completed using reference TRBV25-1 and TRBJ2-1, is EADIYQTPRYLVIGTGKKITLECSQTMGHDKMYWYQQDPGMELHLIHYSYGVNSTEKGDLSSESTVSRIRTEHFPLTLESARPSHTSQYLCASSEGRGGPYNEQFFGPGTRLTVL.

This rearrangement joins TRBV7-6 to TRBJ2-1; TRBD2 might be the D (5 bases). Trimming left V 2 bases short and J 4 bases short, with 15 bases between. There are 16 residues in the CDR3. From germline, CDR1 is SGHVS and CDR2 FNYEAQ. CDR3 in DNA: TGTGCCAGCAGCTTATACGGTGGGAGTCGGTACAATGAGCAGTTCTTC. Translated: CASSLYGGSRYNEQFF.

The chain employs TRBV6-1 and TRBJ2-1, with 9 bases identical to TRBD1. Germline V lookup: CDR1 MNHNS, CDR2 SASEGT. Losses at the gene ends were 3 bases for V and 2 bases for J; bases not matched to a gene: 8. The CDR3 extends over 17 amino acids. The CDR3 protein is CASSEAPGTGPYNEQFF. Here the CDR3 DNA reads TGTGCCAGCAGTGAGGCCCCCGGGACAGGGCCCTACAATGAGCAGTTCTTC.

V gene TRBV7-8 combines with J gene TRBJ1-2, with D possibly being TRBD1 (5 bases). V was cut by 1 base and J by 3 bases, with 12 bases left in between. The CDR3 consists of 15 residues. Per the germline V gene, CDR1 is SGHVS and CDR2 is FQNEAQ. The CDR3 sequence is CASSLVGGVDYGYTF. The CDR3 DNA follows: TGTGCCAGCAGCTTAGTGGGGGGAGTCGACTATGGCTACACCTTC. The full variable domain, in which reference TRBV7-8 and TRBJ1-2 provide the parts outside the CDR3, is GAGVSQSPRYKVAKRGQDVALRCDPISGHVSLFWYQQALGQGPEFLTYFQNEAQLDKSGLPSDRFFAERPEGSVSTLKIQRTQQEDSAVYLCASSLVGGVDYGYTFGSGTRLTVV.

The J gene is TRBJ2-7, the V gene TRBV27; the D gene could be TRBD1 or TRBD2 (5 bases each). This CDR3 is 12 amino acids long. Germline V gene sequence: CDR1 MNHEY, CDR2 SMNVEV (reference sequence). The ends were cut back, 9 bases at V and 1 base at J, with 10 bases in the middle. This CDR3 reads CASGTDSYEQYF. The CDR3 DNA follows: TGTGCCAGTGGGACGGATTCCTACGAGCAGTACTTC.

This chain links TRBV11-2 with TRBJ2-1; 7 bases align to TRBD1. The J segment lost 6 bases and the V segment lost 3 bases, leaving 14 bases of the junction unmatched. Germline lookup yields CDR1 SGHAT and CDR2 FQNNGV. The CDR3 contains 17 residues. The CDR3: CASSFLGAEGAFNEQFF. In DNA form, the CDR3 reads TGTGCCAGCAGCTTTCTAGGGGCCGAGGGGGCATTCAATGAGCAGTTCTTC.

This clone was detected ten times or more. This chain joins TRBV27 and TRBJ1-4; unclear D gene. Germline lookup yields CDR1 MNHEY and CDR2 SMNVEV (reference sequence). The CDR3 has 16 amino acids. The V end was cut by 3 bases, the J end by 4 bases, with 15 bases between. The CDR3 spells CASSFVRERNNEKLFF. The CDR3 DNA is TGTGCCAGCAGTTTTGTGAGGGAACGGAATAATGAAAAACTGTTTTTT.

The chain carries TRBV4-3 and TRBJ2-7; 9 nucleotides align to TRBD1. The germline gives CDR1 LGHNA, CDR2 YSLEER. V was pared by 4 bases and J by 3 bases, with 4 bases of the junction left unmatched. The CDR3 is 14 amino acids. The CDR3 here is CASSPGTGNYEQYF. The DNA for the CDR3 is TGCGCCAGCAGCCCCGGGACAGGGAACTACGAGCAGTACTTC.

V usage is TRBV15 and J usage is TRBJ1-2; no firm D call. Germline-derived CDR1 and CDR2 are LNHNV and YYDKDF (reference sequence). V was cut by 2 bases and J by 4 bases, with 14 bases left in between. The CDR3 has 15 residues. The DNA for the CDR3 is TGTGCCACCAGCAGATTGGGGAGTGATGGCTATGGCTACACCTTC. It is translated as CATSRLGSDGYGYTF.

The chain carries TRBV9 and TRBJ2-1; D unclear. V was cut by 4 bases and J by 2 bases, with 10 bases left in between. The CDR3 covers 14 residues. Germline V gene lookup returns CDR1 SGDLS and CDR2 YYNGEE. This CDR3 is CASSPIDPYNEQFF. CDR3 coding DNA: TGTGCCAGCAGCCCGATAGACCCCTACAATGAGCAGTTCTTC.

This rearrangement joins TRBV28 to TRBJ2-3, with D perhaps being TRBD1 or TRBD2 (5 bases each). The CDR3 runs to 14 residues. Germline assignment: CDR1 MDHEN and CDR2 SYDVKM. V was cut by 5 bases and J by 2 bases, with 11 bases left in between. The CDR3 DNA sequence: TGTGCCAGCAGTGCCTGGGGGTCCACAGATACGCAGTATTTT. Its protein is CASSAWGSTDTQYF.

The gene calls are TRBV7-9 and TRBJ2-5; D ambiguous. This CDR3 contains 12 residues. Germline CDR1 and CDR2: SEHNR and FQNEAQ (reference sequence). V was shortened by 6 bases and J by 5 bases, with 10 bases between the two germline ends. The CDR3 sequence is CASRDFRETQYF. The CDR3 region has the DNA TGTGCCAGCAGAGACTTCAGGGAGACCCAGTACTTC.

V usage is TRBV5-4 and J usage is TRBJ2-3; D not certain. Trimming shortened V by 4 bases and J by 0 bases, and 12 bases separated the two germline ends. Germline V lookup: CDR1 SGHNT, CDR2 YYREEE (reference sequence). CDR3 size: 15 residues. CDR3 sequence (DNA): TGTGCCAGCAGCCCGAGAACTTCTAGCACAGATACGCAGTATTTT. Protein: CASSPRTSSTDTQYF.

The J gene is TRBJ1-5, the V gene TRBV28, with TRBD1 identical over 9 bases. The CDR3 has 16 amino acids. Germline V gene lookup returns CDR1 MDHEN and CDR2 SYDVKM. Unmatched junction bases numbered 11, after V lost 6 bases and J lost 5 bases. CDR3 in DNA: TGTGCCAGCAGCATAACCCCGGGACAGGGCTATCAGCCCCAGCATTTT. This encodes CASSITPGQGYQPQHF.

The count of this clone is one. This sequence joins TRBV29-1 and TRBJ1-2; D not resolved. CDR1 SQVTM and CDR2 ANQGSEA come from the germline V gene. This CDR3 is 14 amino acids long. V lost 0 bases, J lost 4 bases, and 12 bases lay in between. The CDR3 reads CSVEDQGSGYGYTF. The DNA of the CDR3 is TGCAGCGTTGAAGATCAAGGAAGTGGCTATGGCTACACCTTC.

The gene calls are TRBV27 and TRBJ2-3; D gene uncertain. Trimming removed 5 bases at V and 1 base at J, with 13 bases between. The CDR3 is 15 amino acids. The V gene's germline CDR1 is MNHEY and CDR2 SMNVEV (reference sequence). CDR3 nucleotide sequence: TGTGCCAGCAGTCCCCTACTTCCCGGCACAGATACGCAGTATTTT. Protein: CASSPLLPGTDTQYF.

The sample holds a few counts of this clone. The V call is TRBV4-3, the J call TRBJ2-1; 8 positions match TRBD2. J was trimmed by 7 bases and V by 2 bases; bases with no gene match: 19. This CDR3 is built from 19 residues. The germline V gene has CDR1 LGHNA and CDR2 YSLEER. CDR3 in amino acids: CASSQTEVAGYSPRNEQFF. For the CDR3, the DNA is TGCGCCAGCAGCCAAACGGAGGTAGCGGGATACTCTCCGAGAAATGAGCAGTTCTTC.

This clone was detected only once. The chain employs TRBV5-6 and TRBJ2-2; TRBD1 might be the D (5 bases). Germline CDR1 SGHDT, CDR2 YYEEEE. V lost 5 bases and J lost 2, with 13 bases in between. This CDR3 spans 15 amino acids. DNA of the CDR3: TGTGCCAGCAGGCCAGGGTTGGGAAACACCGGGGAGCTGTTTTTT. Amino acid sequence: CASRPGLGNTGELFF. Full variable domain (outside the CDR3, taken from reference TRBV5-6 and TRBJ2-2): DAGVTQSPTHLIKTRGQQVTLRCSPKSGHDTVSWYQQALGQGPQFIFQYYEEEERQRGNFPDRFSGHQFPNYSSELNVNALLLGDSALYLCASRPGLGNTGELFFGEGSRLTVL.

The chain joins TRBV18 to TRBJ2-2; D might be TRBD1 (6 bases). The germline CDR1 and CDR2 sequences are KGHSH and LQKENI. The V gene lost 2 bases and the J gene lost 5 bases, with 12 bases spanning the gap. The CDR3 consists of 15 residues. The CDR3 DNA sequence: TGTGCCAGCTCACCAGGGGACATCGTTACCGGGGAGCTGTTTTTT. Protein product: CASSPGDIVTGELFF.

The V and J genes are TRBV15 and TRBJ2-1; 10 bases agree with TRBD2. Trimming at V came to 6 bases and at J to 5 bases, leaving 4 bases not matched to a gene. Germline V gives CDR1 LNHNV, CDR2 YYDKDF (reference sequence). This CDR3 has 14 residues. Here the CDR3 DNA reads TGTGCCACCAGTCGGACTAGCGGAGACAATGAGCAGTTCTTC. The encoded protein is CATSRTSGDNEQFF.

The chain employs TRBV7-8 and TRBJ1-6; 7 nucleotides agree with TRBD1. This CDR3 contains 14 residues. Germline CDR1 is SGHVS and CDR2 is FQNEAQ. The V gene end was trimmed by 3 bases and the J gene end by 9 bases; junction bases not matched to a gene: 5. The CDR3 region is CASSFGTAGSPLHF. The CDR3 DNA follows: TGTGCCAGCAGCTTCGGGACAGCGGGTTCACCCCTCCACTTT.

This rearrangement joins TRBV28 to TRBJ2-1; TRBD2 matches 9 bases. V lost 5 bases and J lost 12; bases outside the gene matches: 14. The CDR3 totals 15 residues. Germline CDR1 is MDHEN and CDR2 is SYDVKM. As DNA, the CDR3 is TGTGCCAGCAGTCCCCTGGTGATAGCGGGAGTGCGGCAGTTCTTC. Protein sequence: CASSPLVIAGVRQFF.

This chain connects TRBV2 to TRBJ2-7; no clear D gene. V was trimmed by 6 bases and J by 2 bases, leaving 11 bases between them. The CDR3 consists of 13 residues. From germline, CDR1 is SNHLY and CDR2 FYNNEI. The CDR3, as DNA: TGTGCCAGCAGAACCACCTGGGCCTACGAGCAGTACTTC. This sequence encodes CASRTTWAYEQYF. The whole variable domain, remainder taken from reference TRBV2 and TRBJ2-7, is EPEVTQTPSHQVTQMGQEVILRCVPISNHLYFYWYRQILGQKVEFLVSFYNNEISEKSEIFDDQFSVERPDGSNFTLKIRSTKLEDSAMYFCASRTTWAYEQYFGPGTRLTVT.

Here the CDR3 reads CASSHTGDSYEQYF. CDR3 sequence (DNA): TGTGCCAGCAGCCACACCGGGGACAGTTACGAGCAGTACTTC. This rearrangement joins TRBV7-9 to TRBJ2-7, with 7 bases that match TRBD1. The ends lost 5 bases at V and 4 bases at J; junction bases unmatched: 8. The length of the CDR3 is 14 residues. CDR1 SEHNR and CDR2 FQNEAQ come from the germline V gene (reference sequence).

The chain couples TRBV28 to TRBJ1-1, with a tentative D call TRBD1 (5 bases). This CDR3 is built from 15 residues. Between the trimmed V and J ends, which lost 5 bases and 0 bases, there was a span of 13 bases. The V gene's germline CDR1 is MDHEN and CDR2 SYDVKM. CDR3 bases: TGTGCCAGCAGTCCCCTGGGGGGATTGAACACTGAAGCTTTCTTT. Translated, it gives CASSPLGGLNTEAFF. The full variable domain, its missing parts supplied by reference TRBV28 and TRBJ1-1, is DVKVTQSSRYLVKRTGEKVFLECVQDMDHENMFWYRQDPGLGLRLIYFSYDVKMKEKGDIPEGYSVSREKKERFSLILESASTNQTSMYLCASSPLGGLNTEAFFGQGTRLTVV.

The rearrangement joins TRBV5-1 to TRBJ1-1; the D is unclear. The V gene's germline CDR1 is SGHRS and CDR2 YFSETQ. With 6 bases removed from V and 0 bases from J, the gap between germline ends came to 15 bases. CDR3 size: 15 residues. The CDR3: CASNQISGLNTEAFF. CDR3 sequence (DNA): TGCGCCAGCAACCAAATCTCCGGTTTGAACACTGAAGCTTTCTTT.

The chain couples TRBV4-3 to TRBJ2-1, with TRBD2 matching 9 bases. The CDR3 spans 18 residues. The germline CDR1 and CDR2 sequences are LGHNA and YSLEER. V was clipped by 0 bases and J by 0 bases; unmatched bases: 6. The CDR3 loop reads CASSQDPFSGSSYNEQFF. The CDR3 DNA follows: TGCGCCAGCAGCCAAGATCCCTTTAGCGGGAGCTCCTACAATGAGCAGTTCTTC.

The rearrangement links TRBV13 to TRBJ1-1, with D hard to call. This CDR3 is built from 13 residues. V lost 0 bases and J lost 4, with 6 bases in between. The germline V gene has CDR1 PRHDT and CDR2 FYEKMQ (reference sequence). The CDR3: CASSLGRSTEAFF. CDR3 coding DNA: TGTGCCAGCAGCTTAGGTCGCAGCACTGAAGCTTTCTTT.

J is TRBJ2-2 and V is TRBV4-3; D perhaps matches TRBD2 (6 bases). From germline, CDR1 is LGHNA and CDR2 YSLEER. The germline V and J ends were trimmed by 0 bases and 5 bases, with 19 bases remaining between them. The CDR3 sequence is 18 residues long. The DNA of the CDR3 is TGCGCCAGCAGCCAAGAGCCCGGGTTAGCGGAATTGACCGGGGAGCTGTTTTTT. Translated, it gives CASSQEPGLAELTGELFF.